These 19 T cell receptor beta chains were sequenced from one sample in a study of blood T cell repertoires in COVID-19. The protocol was immunoSEQ multiplex PCR, while the TCRdb copy is restricted to in-frame clones and leaves out a portion. The table lists approximately 68,000 clones, more than 75% of them singletons. The material sequenced was peripheral blood. These receptors came from a man aged 45-65 years with active COVID-19.

This chain links TRBV6-6 with TRBJ2-3; no clear D gene. The CDR3 runs to 12 residues. Germline V gives CDR1 MNHNY, CDR2 SVGAGI (reference sequence). V was cut by 4 bases and J by 2 bases, with 4 bases left in between. The DNA of the CDR3 is TGTGCCAGCAGTTCCTACACAGATACGCAGTATTTT. The encoded protein is CASSSYTDTQYF.

Details on this clone: A much larger clone lies one base from this, so it may be a read error. The rearrangement links TRBV6-5 to TRBJ2-7; 9 bases agree with TRBD1. This CDR3 is built from 14 residues. Germline-derived CDR1 and CDR2 are MNHEY and SVGAGI. V lost 2 bases and J lost 2; bases outside the gene matches: 1. The CDR3 reads CASSYNRGPYEQYF. Here the CDR3 DNA reads TGTGCCAGCAGTTACAACAGGGGGCCCTACGAGCAGTACTTC.

The rearrangement joins TRBV27 to TRBJ2-3, with D possibly TRBD1 on 5 matching bases. Germline V lookup: CDR1 MNHEY, CDR2 SMNVEV (reference sequence). V was clipped by 6 bases and J by 4 bases, with 17 bases between them. The CDR3 sequence is 15 residues long. The CDR3 DNA reads TGTGCCAGCAGCCAAGGGGTGGGGCGGTCAGATACGCAGTATTTT. Protein product: CASSQGVGRSDTQYF.

The J gene is TRBJ2-3, the V gene TRBV7-3; 15 bases are shared with TRBD2. With 2 bases clipped from V and 5 bases from J, the junction kept 8 bases outside the gene matches. This CDR3 comprises 18 residues. The germline V gene has CDR1 SGHTA and CDR2 FQGTGA. The CDR3 loop is CASSLETGLAGGQDTQYF. CDR3 sequence (DNA): TGTGCCAGCAGCTTAGAGACTGGACTAGCGGGGGGGCAAGATACGCAGTATTTT.

The chain couples TRBV4-1 to TRBJ2-1, with D uncertain. CDR1 and CDR2 from the germline V gene are MGHRA and YSYEKL. Trimming took off 5 bases at V and 6 bases at J, with 11 bases between the two ends. CDR3 length equals 13 residues. CDR3 DNA sequence: TGCGCCAGCAGCGCGGCGGTCATCAATGAGCAGTTCTTC. Its protein is CASSAAVINEQFF.

The chain links TRBV4-1 to TRBJ1-2; TRBD1 agrees at 9 bases. The trim removed 4 bases at V and 7 bases at J, leaving 10 bases unmatched. This CDR3 has 15 residues. Germline V CDR1 and CDR2: MGHRA, YSYEKL. The CDR3 loop is CASSLSDRGFVGYTF. DNA for the CDR3: TGCGCCAGCAGCCTGTCGGACAGGGGATTTGTTGGCTACACCTTC.

This clone was observed a handful of times. The chain links TRBV30 to TRBJ2-1, with 13 bases lining up with TRBD2. Germline V gene data show CDR1 as GTSNPN and CDR2 as SVGIG (reference sequence). There are 17 residues in the CDR3. Trimming at V came to 2 bases and at J to 8 bases, leaving 12 bases not matched to a gene. Written as DNA, the CDR3 is TGTGCCTGGAGTCCCCGGGGGACTAGCGGGGCAATCGATGAGCAGTTCTTC. This encodes CAWSPRGTSGAIDEQFF.

J is TRBJ2-7 and V is TRBV7-9, with D maybe TRBD2 (6 bases). The CDR3 runs to 15 residues. Germline loops: CDR1 SEHNR, CDR2 FQNEAQ (reference sequence). Trimming left V 5 bases short and J 7 bases short, with 21 bases between. The CDR3 region has the DNA TGTGCCAGCAGCCCCCGGGACTCCCTCTTTGAAGAGCAGTACTTC. This gives the protein CASSPRDSLFEEQYF.

V gene TRBV12-3 or TRBV12-4 combines with J gene TRBJ2-3; no reliable D call. The V and J ends lost 6 bases and 6 bases respectively, with 7 bases between them. The CDR3 sequence is 11 residues long. In DNA form, the CDR3 reads TGTGCCAGCAGGCGTCGGGATACGCAGTATTTT. Translation gives CASRRRDTQYF.

This clone showed up just once. V and J are TRBV9 and TRBJ2-2; 12 bases align to TRBD2. The CDR3 covers 17 residues. Germline-derived CDR1 and CDR2 are SGDLS and YYNGEE. V was pared by 3 bases and J by 0 bases, with 3 bases of the junction left unmatched. In DNA, the CDR3 is TGTGCCAGCAGCGCCGGGACTAGCGGGTCGAACACCGGGGAGCTGTTTTTT. Translated: CASSAGTSGSNTGELFF. Complete variable domain (other parts from reference TRBV9 and TRBJ2-2): DSGVTQTPKHLITATGQRVTLRCSPRSGDLSVYWYQQSLDQGLQFLIQYYNGEERAKGNILERFSAQQFPDLHSELNLSSLELGDSALYFCASSAGTSGSNTGELFFGEGSRLTVL.

CDR3 bases: TGTGCCTGGAGTCCAGGGAGGAGCACAGATACGCAGTATTTT. Translation: CAWSPGRSTDTQYF. The chain uses TRBV30 and TRBJ2-3; the D gene is possibly TRBD2 (6 bases). Germline CDR1 GTSNPN, CDR2 SVGIG (reference sequence). V gave up 2 bases and J gave up 0 bases, with 9 bases separating them. The CDR3 covers 14 residues.

With respect to this clone: At one of its ends the junction is not consistent with the germline gene, which may arise from a read error. This chain joins TRBV4-1 and TRBJ1-6; TRBD1 matches at 7 bases. The CDR3 is made up of 15 amino acids. The germline CDR1 and CDR2 sequences are MGHRA and YSYEKL. In nucleotides, the CDR3 is TGCGCCAGCAGCCAAGGAGAACAGGGGCTGGGGCATTCGCTTTTT. Encoded protein: CASSQGEQGLGHSLF.

The chain couples TRBV19 to TRBJ1-5; 7 bases line up with TRBD1. V lost 5 bases to trimming and J lost 6 bases; unmatched junction nucleotides: 10. Per the germline V gene, CDR1 is LNHDA and CDR2 is SQIVND (reference sequence). The CDR3 has 15 amino acids. The CDR3 DNA reads as TGTGCCAGTAGTCCAGGAGTAGGGGGCGGTCAGCCCCAGCATTTT. It specifies CASSPGVGGGQPQHF.

The genes are TRBV4-2 and TRBJ1-4; 7 bases are shared with TRBD1. CDR3 length equals 17 residues. J lost 3 bases, V lost 1 base, and 8 bases had no gene match. Germline V CDR1 and CDR2: LGHNA, YNFKEQ. The CDR3 is CASSQVPGGKANEKLFF. In nucleotides, the CDR3 is TGTGCCAGCAGCCAAGTACCAGGGGGGAAGGCTAATGAAAAACTGTTTTTT.

V and J are TRBV5-1 and TRBJ1-4, with 10 bases that match TRBD1. Germline lookup yields CDR1 SGHRS and CDR2 YFSETQ. This CDR3 contains 17 residues. V lost 0 bases, J lost 7 bases, and 9 bases stayed unmatched. CDR3 sequence (DNA): TGCGCCAGCAGCTTGGAAGTGTTGGGACAGGGGCCTGAAAAACTGTTTTTT. Amino acids: CASSLEVLGQGPEKLFF. Variable domain in full (rest from reference TRBV5-1 and TRBJ1-4): KAGVTQTPRYLIKTRGQQVTLSCSPISGHRSVSWYQQTPGQGLQFLFEYFSETQRNKGNFPGRFSGRQFSNSRSEMNVSTLELGDSALYLCASSLEVLGQGPEKLFFGSGTQLSVL.

This clone was observed a handful of times. This chain joins TRBV7-2 and TRBJ2-1; TRBD2 matches at 7 bases. Unmatched junction bases numbered 10, after V lost 2 bases and J lost 0 bases. The CDR3 loop spans 18 amino acids. Germline V gene data show CDR1 as SGHTA and CDR2 as FQGNSA. CDR3 coding DNA: TGTGCCAGCAGCTTACGTTCCTTGGGCGGGAGCTCCTACAATGAGCAGTTCTTC. Protein product: CASSLRSLGGSSYNEQFF.

The V call is TRBV27, the J call TRBJ2-1; 12 bases are a match to TRBD2. The CDR3 has 16 amino acids. The germline V gene has CDR1 MNHEY and CDR2 SMNVEV (reference sequence). V gave up 5 bases and J gave up 6 bases; unmatched junction bases: 8. The CDR3 DNA follows: TGTGCCAGCAGTCCTTCGACTAGCGGGGGTTTCAATGAGCAGTTCTTC. Its translation is CASSPSTSGGFNEQFF.

The chain links TRBV6-2 or TRBV6-3 to TRBJ2-7; 11 nucleotides align to TRBD2. Germline values: CDR1 MNHEY, CDR2 SVGEGT. V was pared by 7 bases and J by 4 bases, with 9 bases of the junction left unmatched. This CDR3 is 15 amino acids long. The CDR3 loop is CASTPRTSGHYEQYF. In DNA form, the CDR3 reads TGTGCCAGCACCCCTCGGACTAGCGGGCATTACGAGCAGTACTTC.

This clone showed up just a few times. The V and J genes are TRBV28 and TRBJ1-5; no reliable D call. The germline V gene encodes CDR1 MDHEN and CDR2 SYDVKM. V was pared by 3 bases and J by 2 bases, with 8 bases between. This CDR3 has 14 amino acids. The DNA of the CDR3 is TGTGCCAGCAGTTTTTTGCAGGGCAATCAGCCCCAGCATTTT. The encoded protein is CASSFLQGNQPQHF.